This record looks at one T cell receptor (beta chain) sequence and its context. Its target is not known. This sample's treatment: roughly 11-day PBMC culture with coronavirus spike peptide pools or control peptides (ViraFEST assay). This CDR3 region has 13 residues. CDR1 GTSNPN and CDR2 SVGIG come from the germline V gene (reference sequence). V lost 4 bases to trimming and J lost 4 bases; unmatched junction nucleotides: 5. Researchers used the Oncomine TCR Beta short-read assay to sequence DNA from cultured CD4+ T cells. MiXCR, run by TCRdb on the PCR reads, gives a single entry per CDR3 protein. The sample consists of about 14,000 distinct CDR3 sequences, around 53% of them appearing once. This sample is part of a study of vaccination and CD4 T cells after COVID-19. The wider study: The convalescents were made up of six males and four females, two of whom were Hispanic. The study collected post-vaccine samples a median around 77 days after dose two, with a range of 14 to 241. The authors gave control cultures a CEFX pool, an HIV-1 Nef pool, or no peptide.

V usage is TRBV30 and J usage is TRBJ1-2, with 8 bases that match TRBD1. This TCR was sampled from a human donor who had recovered from COVID-19. Sequenced sample: CD4+ T cells from blood, cultured in vitro. CDR3 sequence reads: CAWTRDRPYGYTF. CDR3 nucleotide sequence: TGTGCCTGGACGAGGGACAGGCCCTATGGCTACACCTTC.